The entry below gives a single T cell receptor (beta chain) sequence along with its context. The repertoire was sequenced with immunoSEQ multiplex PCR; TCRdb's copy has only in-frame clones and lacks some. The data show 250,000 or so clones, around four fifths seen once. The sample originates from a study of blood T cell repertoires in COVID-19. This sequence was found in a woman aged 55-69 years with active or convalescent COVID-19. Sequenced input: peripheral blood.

CDR3 in DNA: TGTGCCATCAGTGAACGGGACTTGAGCTCCCTTCCGTATTTT. Protein product: CAISERDLSSLPYF. V gene TRBV10-3 combines with J gene TRBJ2-3; TRBD2 is a possible D gene (6 bases). The CDR3 is 14 amino acids. The V gene lost 3 bases and the J gene lost 14 bases, with 21 bases spanning the gap. Germline V gene data show CDR1 as ENHRY and CDR2 as SYGVKD.